The rows below give T cell receptor beta chains drawn from one sample of a study of STAT5B mutations in CD4+ large granular lymphocyte leukemia. Assay: immunoSEQ multiplex PCR; the TCRdb copy retains only in-frame clones and omits some. The data contain over 30,000 clones, 76% of them singletons. The sample comprised CD4+ T cells from blood buffy coats. The receptors were gathered from a human donor in good health. The CDR3 runs from the conserved cysteine through the conserved F or W. D genes are given only for firm matches. Clone size is stated in some rows and not others, as once, few, many or a class when expanded.

>TRBJ2-7|TRBD1|TRBV7-2|-
CASSSQGAGEQYF
TGTGCCAGCAGCTCCCAGGGGGCGGGCGAGCAGTACTTC
>TRBJ1-1|-|TRBV5-6|-
CASSLNRFVNTEAFF
TGTGCCAGCAGCTTAAACAGGTTTGTGAACACTGAAGCTTTCTTT
>TRBJ1-1|TRBD1|TRBV6-1|-
CASSEAARGLSATNTEAFF
TGTGCCAGCAGTGAAGCGGCCAGGGGGCTCTCGGCTACGAACACTGAAGCTTTCTTT
>TRBJ2-3|TRBD2|TRBV7-6|-
CASSQSGGLAGGADTQYF
TGTGCCAGCAGCCAAAGTGGGGGACTAGCGGGAGGGGCAGATACGCAGTATTTT
>TRBJ1-1|-|TRBV7-3|-
CASSFGTSAFF
TGTGCCAGCAGCTTCGGGACCTCAGCTTTCTTT
>TRBJ2-3|-|TRBV19|-
CASSRGTGSTDTQYF
TGTGCCAGTAGCCGGGGGACGGGTAGCACAGATACGCAGTATTTT
>TRBJ1-1|TRBD1|TRBV5-1|-
CASSTGQGGTEAFF
TGCGCCAGCAGCACTGGACAGGGCGGCACTGAAGCTTTCTTT
>TRBJ2-2|-|TRBV7-2|-
CASSLGPGTGELFF
TGTGCCAGCAGCTTAGGGCCGGGGACGGGGGAGCTGTTTTTT
>TRBJ2-2|-|TRBV2|-
CASSEAVSTGELFF
TGTGCCAGCAGTGAGGCGGTGTCCACCGGGGAGCTGTTTTTT
>TRBJ1-1|-|TRBV11-3|-
CASSLVGGRAGSEAFF
TGTGCCAGCAGCTTAGTGGGGGGGCGGGCTGGGAGCGAAGCTTTCTTT
>TRBJ2-2|-|TRBV7-8|-
CASRSPRTGTGELFF
TGTGCCAGCAGATCTCCCCGTACAGGAACCGGGGAGCTGTTTTTT
>TRBJ1-1|-|TRBV19|few
CASRVVSGGPTRQEAFF
TGTGCCAGTAGAGTCGTGTCGGGGGGACCGACTAGGCAAGAAGCTTTCTTT
>TRBJ2-1|-|TRBV11-2|-
CASREARLLQFF
TGTGCCAGCAGAGAGGCACGCCTTTTGCAGTTCTTC
>TRBJ1-2|-|TRBV27|-
CASSGWGGNYGYTF
TGTGCCAGCAGCGGCTGGGGGGGGAACTATGGCTACACCTTC
>TRBJ2-1|-|TRBV18|-
CASSPNTVSYNEQFF
TGTGCCAGCTCACCAAATACAGTCTCCTACAATGAGCAGTTCTTC
>TRBJ2-3|TRBD1|TRBV19|-
CASSTDRVATDTQYF
TGTGCCAGTAGTACGGACAGGGTTGCCACAGATACGCAGTATTTT
>TRBJ1-5|TRBD1|TRBV7-2|-
CASSQQGVQPQHF
TGTGCCAGCAGCCAACAGGGGGTTCAGCCCCAGCATTTT
>TRBJ1-2|-|TRBV7-7|-
CASSYGHPRANYGYTF
TGTGCTAGCAGCTACGGACACCCAAGAGCAAACTATGGCTACACCTTC
>TRBJ1-2|TRBD1|TRBV19|-
CASRTGGREAIAYTF
TGTGCCAGTAGGACAGGGGGCAGAGAGGCTATTGCCTACACCTTC
>TRBJ2-2|TRBD2|TRBV5-4|few
CASIPRGGSNTGELFF
TGTGCCAGCATCCCTCGCGGGGGATCGAACACCGGGGAGCTGTTTTTT